This T cell receptor (beta chain) was profiled in a study of a mutant IDH1 vaccine in newly diagnosed glioma. Study as a whole: Patients came in for eight vaccinations, in weeks 1, 3, 5, 7, 11, 15, 19 and 23.

CDR1 is LGHNT and CDR2 is FRNRAP in the germline V gene. This CDR3 spans 14 amino acids. The V segment lost 6 bases and the J segment 6 bases; nucleotides outside the gene matches: 4. As to this clone: The antigen is undetermined.

Documented time point: week 5, during vaccination. Vaccination used 300 ug of mutant IDH1 20-mer peptide per dose, with topical imiquimod. Data came from immunoSEQ multiplex PCR; TCRdb stores just in-frame clones and leaves some out. The sample records over 50,000 clones, 75% to 90% being singletons. The chain recombines TRBV12-5 with TRBJ2-3; 12 positions agree with TRBD2. Source: PBMCs, taken from a glioma patient whose treatment included an IDH1 peptide vaccine. The receptor's source is a middle-aged woman with glioma. The DNA of the CDR3 is TGTGCTAGTGGGTTGACTAGCGGGAGTGATACGCAGTATTTT. Its protein product is CASGLTSGSDTQYF. Combining the CDR3 with reference TRBV12-5 and TRBJ2-3 gives the whole variable domain DARVTQTPRHKVTEMGQEVTMRCQPILGHNTVFWYRQTMMQGLELLAYFRNRAPLDDSGMPKDRFSAEMPDATLATLKIQPSEPRDSAVYFCASGLTSGSDTQYFGPGTRLTVL.